The clone carrying this T cell receptor beta chain has just a few counts. Antigen unknown. The data were obtained in a study of shared clonotypes between healthy human individuals. In replicate PCRs of sorted subsets, 150 to 200 ng DNA, tens of thousands of T cell genomes, was used. Assay: immunoSEQ multiplex PCR; the TCRdb copy retains only in-frame clones and omits some. The data contain under 850,000 clones, over 55% of them singletons. Study-wide points: Naive subsets usually exceeded memory subsets in estimated richness. The study's rarefaction showed incomplete sorted-subset sequencing despite large depth. Non-shared clonotypes had lower generation probabilities than clonotypes shared by all four sorted-subset donors.

The CDR3 totals 16 residues. V was pared by 0 bases and J by 3 bases, with 11 bases between. The germline V gene encodes CDR1 LGHNA and CDR2 YNFKEQ. Sequencing was carried out using memory CD4+ T cells sorted from blood. As for subset: CD45RA-negative fraction. The genes are TRBV4-2 and TRBJ2-2, with D perhaps TRBD2 (5 bases). The sequence derives from a woman aged 25 to 45 in good health. The CDR3, as DNA: TGTGCCAGCAGCCAAGATCTGCGGGCGGACACCGGGGAGCTGTTTTTT. Translating it yields CASSQDLRADTGELFF.